These 14 T cell receptor beta chains were sequenced from one sample in a study of patients and donors after allogeneic stem cell transplantation. From the RT-PCR reads, TCRdb called clonotypes with MiXCR, one entry per CDR3 protein. The sample consists of under 200,000 distinct CDR3 sequences, over 25% of them appearing once. Sequencing was carried out using blood, either unsorted or a sorted T cell fraction (not recorded which). Receptors originate from a human donor who was either an allogeneic HSCT recipient or a stem cell or donor lymphocyte infusion donor (not recorded which). It is not recorded whose cells these are; they may come from a transplant donor.

This rearrangement joins TRBV2 to TRBJ2-3; D is possibly TRBD2 (6 bases). Germline loops: CDR1 SNHLY, CDR2 FYNNEI. The CDR3 has 16 amino acids. V was clipped by 7 bases and J by 2 bases, with 19 bases between them. CDR3 in amino acids: CASTPGIADYTDTQYF. The CDR3 DNA reads as TGTGCCAGCACCCCTGGGATAGCGGATTACACAGATACGCAGTATTTT.

This chain connects TRBV5-5 to TRBJ2-6; D is perhaps TRBD1 (6 bases). Trimming shortened V by 0 bases and J by 4 bases, and 8 bases separated the two germline ends. From germline, CDR1 is SGHKS and CDR2 YYEKEE (reference sequence). CDR3 length equals 15 residues. The CDR3, as DNA: TGTGCCAGCAGCTTGGCAGGGGCCGGGGCCAACGTCCTGACTTTC. Translating gives CASSLAGAGANVLTF.

Only a few counts were recorded for this clonotype. This rearrangement joins TRBV30 to TRBJ2-7; D remains unclear. V dropped 5 bases and J dropped 3 bases, with 8 bases sitting between them. The CDR3 has 11 amino acids. Per germline, CDR1 GTSNPN and CDR2 SVGIG (reference sequence). The CDR3 region has the DNA TGTGCCTGGCGGGTCGGCTACGAGCAGTACTTC. Translating it yields CAWRVGYEQYF.

The rearrangement links TRBV12-3 or TRBV12-4 to TRBJ1-6; D uncertain. V was clipped by 6 bases and J by 6 bases, with 12 bases between them. There are 14 residues in the CDR3. CDR3 DNA: TGTGCCAGCAGCCTAGTCCCATTTAATTCACCCCTCCACTTT. Its protein product is CASSLVPFNSPLHF.

This clonotype turned up a few times. The CDR3 is CASSAVVSGELFF. The CDR3 nucleotides read TGTGCCAGCAGCGCGGTAGTGAGCGGGGAGCTGTTTTTT. The V gene is TRBV7-9, the J gene TRBJ2-2; D gene uncertain. The CDR3 is made up of 13 amino acids. The germline V gene encodes CDR1 SEHNR and CDR2 FQNEAQ (reference sequence). V was trimmed by 5 bases and J by 7 bases, leaving 11 bases between them.

This chain links TRBV20-1 with TRBJ2-3; D possibly corresponds to TRBD2 (6 bases). The germline CDR1 and CDR2 sequences are DFQATT and SNEGSKA (reference sequence). The CDR3 is 13 amino acids. The V end was cut by 5 bases, the J end by 6 bases, with 15 bases between. For the CDR3, the DNA is TGCAGTGCTGAGGGATCGGGGGTTGATACGCAGTATTTT. It codes for CSAEGSGVDTQYF.

This clonotype was counted a single time. This chain links TRBV7-2 with TRBJ2-3, with 9 bases fitting TRBD2. CDR3 length: 16 residues. Germline V gene sequence: CDR1 SGHTA, CDR2 FQGNSA. The V segment lost 5 bases and the J segment 3 bases; nucleotides outside the gene matches: 9. The DNA of the CDR3 is TGTGCCAGCAGCCACCGACTAGCGGATGTAACAGATACGCAGTATTTT. Protein sequence: CASSHRLADVTDTQYF.

This chain connects TRBV5-1 to TRBJ2-7, with 13 bases fitting TRBD2. Germline-derived CDR1 and CDR2 are SGHRS and YFSETQ. The ends lost 1 base at V and 1 base at J; junction bases unmatched: 2. The CDR3 is made up of 16 amino acids. This chain's CDR3 is CASSLTTSGRSYEQYF. DNA of the CDR3: TGCGCCAGCAGCTTGACGACTAGCGGGAGGTCCTACGAGCAGTACTTC. The whole variable domain, remainder taken from reference TRBV5-1 and TRBJ2-7, is KAGVTQTPRYLIKTRGQQVTLSCSPISGHRSVSWYQQTPGQGLQFLFEYFSETQRNKGNFPGRFSGRQFSNSRSEMNVSTLELGDSALYLCASSLTTSGRSYEQYFGPGTRLTVT.

This chain uses TRBV7-2 with TRBJ2-3; D remains ambiguous. Germline CDR1 reads SGHTA; CDR2 reads FQGNSA. The CDR3 is made up of 14 amino acids. V gave up 5 bases and J gave up 1 base, with 10 bases separating them. Here the CDR3 DNA reads TGTGCCAGCAGCCTGGTCCGGGGCACAGATACGCAGTATTTT. Amino acids: CASSLVRGTDTQYF.

A few counts support this clonotype. V and J are TRBV7-2 and TRBJ1-4; unclear D gene. V was pared by 5 bases and J by 0 bases, with 10 bases between. This CDR3 is 15 amino acids long. Germline CDR1 is SGHTA and CDR2 is FQGNSA. The CDR3 reads CASSRAAATNEKLFF. CDR3 coding DNA: TGTGCCAGCAGCCGGGCGGCAGCAACTAATGAAAAACTGTTTTTT.

In nucleotides, the CDR3 is TGTGCCAGCAGCCCCCCGCCCCACTCTGGAAACACCATATATTTT. This encodes CASSPPPHSGNTIYF. The V gene is TRBV7-9, the J gene TRBJ1-3; D gene ambiguous. Germline V lookup: CDR1 SEHNR, CDR2 FQNEAQ (reference sequence). The CDR3 runs 15 residues. Trimming took 5 bases from V and 0 from J, leaving 11 bases between them.

The DNA of the CDR3 is TGTGCCACCAAGGGAGGGGTCGAGCAGTACTTC. It codes for CATKGGVEQYF. The rearrangement joins TRBV6-2 or TRBV6-3 to TRBJ2-7; TRBD2 aligns across 7 bases. CDR1 MNHEY and CDR2 SVGEGT come from the germline V gene. V dropped 10 bases and J dropped 6; count of bases not matched to a gene: 6. The CDR3 is 11 residues long.

There are many counts of this clonotype. This chain connects TRBV4-3 to TRBJ1-1; 8 bases fit TRBD1. Trimming took 0 bases from V and 4 from J; bases not matched to a gene: 10. CDR1 is LGHNA and CDR2 is YSLEER in the germline V gene. This CDR3 spans 17 amino acids. The CDR3 protein is CASSQDVTGAWGTEAFF. In DNA, the CDR3 is TGCGCCAGCAGCCAAGATGTGACAGGGGCCTGGGGCACTGAAGCTTTCTTT.

A few counts support this clonotype. The chain combines TRBV4-3 with TRBJ1-5; maybe TRBD1 (6 bases). CDR1 LGHNA and CDR2 YSLEER come from the germline V gene. Trimming took off 0 bases at V and 3 bases at J, with 15 bases between the two ends. The CDR3 is 17 amino acids. The CDR3 spells CASSQELTGTANQPQHF. The CDR3 nucleotides read TGCGCCAGCAGCCAAGAACTAACAGGGACCGCCAATCAGCCCCAGCATTTT.